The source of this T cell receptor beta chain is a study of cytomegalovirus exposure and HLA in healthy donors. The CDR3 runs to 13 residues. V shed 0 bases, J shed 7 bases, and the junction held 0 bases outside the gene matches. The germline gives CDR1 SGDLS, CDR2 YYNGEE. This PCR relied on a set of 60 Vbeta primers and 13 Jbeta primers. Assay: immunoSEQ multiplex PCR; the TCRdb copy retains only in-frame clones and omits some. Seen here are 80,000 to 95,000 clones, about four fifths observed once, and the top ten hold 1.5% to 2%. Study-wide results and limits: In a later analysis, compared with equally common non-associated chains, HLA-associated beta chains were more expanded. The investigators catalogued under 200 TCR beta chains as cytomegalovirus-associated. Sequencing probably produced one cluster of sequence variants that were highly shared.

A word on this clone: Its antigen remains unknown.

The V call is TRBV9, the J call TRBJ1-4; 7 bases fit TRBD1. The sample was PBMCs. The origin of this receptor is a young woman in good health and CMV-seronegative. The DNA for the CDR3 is TGTGCCAGCAGCGTAGCAGGGGGTGAAAAACTGTTTTTT. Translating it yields CASSVAGGEKLFF.